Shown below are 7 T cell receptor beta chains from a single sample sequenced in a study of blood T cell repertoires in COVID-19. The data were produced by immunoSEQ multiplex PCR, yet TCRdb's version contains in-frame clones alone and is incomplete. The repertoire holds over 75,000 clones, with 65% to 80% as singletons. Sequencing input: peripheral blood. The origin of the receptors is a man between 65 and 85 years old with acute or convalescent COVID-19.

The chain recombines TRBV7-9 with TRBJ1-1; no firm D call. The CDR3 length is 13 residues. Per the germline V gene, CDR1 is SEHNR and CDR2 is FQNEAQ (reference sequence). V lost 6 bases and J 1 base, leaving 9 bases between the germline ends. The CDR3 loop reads CASRPQENTEAFF. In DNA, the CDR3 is TGTGCCAGCAGACCGCAGGAGAACACTGAAGCTTTCTTT.

CDR3 loop: CASSVQLNNEQFF. CDR3 bases: TGCGCCAGCAGTGTACAGCTGAACAATGAGCAGTTCTTC. The rearrangement links TRBV10-1 to TRBJ2-1, with D unresolved. The CDR3 spans 13 residues. Between the trimmed V and J ends, which lost 4 bases and 5 bases, there was a span of 9 bases. Germline CDR1 WNHNN, CDR2 SYGVQD (reference sequence).

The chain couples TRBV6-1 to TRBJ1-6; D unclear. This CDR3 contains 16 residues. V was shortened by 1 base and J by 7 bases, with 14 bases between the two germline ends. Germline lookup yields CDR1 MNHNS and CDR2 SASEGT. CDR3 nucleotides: TGTGCCAGCAGTGAAGGCGGCAGTTGGGTCAATTCACCCCTCCACTTT. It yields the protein CASSEGGSWVNSPLHF.

This CDR3 reads CASSVGEGAYGYTF. The DNA for the CDR3 is TGTGCCAGCAGCGTAGGCGAGGGAGCCTATGGCTACACCTTC. The chain recombines TRBV9 with TRBJ1-2; D gene ambiguous. Per the germline V gene, CDR1 is SGDLS and CDR2 is YYNGEE. Trimming removed 0 bases at V and 4 bases at J, with 10 bases between. The CDR3 is made up of 14 amino acids.

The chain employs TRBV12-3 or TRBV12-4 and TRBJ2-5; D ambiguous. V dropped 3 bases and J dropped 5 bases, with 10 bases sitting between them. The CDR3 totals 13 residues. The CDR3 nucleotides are TGTGCCAGCAGTTTGGTACGGTGGGAGACCCAGTACTTC. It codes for CASSLVRWETQYF.

Here the CDR3 reads CATVPGTGIDTEAFF. In DNA form, the CDR3 reads TGTGCCACCGTACCCGGGACAGGGATAGACACTGAAGCTTTCTTT. The V gene is TRBV2, the J gene TRBJ1-1; TRBD1 aligns across 9 bases. V gave up 10 bases and J gave up 3 bases; unmatched junction bases: 12. CDR3 length equals 15 residues. Germline V CDR1 and CDR2: SNHLY, FYNNEI. Looking up the rest from reference TRBV2 and TRBJ1-1 gives the full variable domain: EPEVTQTPSHQVTQMGQEVILRCVPISNHLYFYWYRQILGQKVEFLVSFYNNEISEKSEIFDDQFSVERPDGSNFTLKIRSTKLEDSAMYFCATVPGTGIDTEAFFGQGTRLTVV.

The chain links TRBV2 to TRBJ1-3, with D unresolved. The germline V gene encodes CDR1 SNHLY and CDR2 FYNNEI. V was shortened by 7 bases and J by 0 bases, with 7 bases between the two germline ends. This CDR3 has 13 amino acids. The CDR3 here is CASKLDSGNTIYF. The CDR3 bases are TGTGCCAGCAAATTAGACTCTGGAAACACCATATATTTT.